This T cell receptor beta chain was sequenced for a study of T-cell reconstitution after alpha-beta-depleted transplantation in children. The TCRbeta library was prepared with unique molecular identifiers. TCRdb analysed the PCR reads with MiXCR anew, one entry per CDR3 protein. Seen here are hundreds of thousands of distinct CDR3 sequences, about an eighth observed once, and the top ten hold about 6%. CDR1 LGHNA and CDR2 YSLEER come from the germline V gene. V lost 4 bases, J lost 2 bases, and 11 bases stayed unmatched. There are 19 residues in the CDR3. The V and J genes are TRBV4-3 and TRBJ2-6; TRBD1 matches at 10 bases. The TCR originated in a human donor who donated a stem cell graft to a child with combined immunodeficiency. This material consisted of PBMCs from the stem cell graft donor, taken from the stem cell graft. The CDR3 sequence: CASSRDWTGGPPGANVLTF. In DNA, the CDR3 is TGCGCCAGCAGCCGAGATTGGACAGGGGGACCCCCTGGGGCCAACGTCCTGACTTTC.